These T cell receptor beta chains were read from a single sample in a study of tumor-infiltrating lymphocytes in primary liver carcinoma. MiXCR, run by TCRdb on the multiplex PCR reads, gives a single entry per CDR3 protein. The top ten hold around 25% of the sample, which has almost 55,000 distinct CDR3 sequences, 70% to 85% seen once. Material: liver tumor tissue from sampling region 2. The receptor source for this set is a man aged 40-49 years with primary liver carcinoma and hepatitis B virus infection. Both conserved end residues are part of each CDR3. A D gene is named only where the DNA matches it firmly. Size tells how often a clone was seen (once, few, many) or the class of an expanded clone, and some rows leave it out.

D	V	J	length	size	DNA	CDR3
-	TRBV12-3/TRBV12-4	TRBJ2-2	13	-	TGTGCCAGCAGTTTGGGGGGGCTGGGGGAGCTGTTTTTT	CASSLGGLGELFF
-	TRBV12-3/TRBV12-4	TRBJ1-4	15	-	TGCGCCAGTAGTTTAGCGCTCGGTGGAGGGGAAATACTGTTTTTT	CASSLALGGGEILFF
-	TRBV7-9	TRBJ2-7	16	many	TGTGCCAGCAGCCCCACCCCCTCCTCACTATCCTACGAGCAGTACTTC	CASSPTPSSLSYEQYF
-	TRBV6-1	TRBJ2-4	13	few	TGTGCCAGCAGAGAAGAGGGGTGGGGCATTCAGTACTTC	CASREEGWGIQYF
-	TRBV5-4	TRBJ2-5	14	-	TGTGGCAGCAGCTTGGCGTCAGGCGAAGAGACCCAGTACTTT	CGSSLASGEETQYF
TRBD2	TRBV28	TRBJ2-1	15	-	TGTCCCAACAGTTTAATGACTAGCGGGACGGATGAGCAGTTCTTC	CPNSLMTSGTDEQFF
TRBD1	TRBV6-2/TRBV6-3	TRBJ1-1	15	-	TGTGCCAGTGGCCCGGCAGGGGGCTCGCGGACTGAAGCTTTCTTT	CASGPAGGSRTEAFF
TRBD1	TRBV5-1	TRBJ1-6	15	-	TGCGCCAGCAGCTTGGGACAGGGATGTAATTCACACCTCCACTTT	CASSLGQGCNSHLHF
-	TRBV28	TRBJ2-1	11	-	TGTCCCAGCAGTTTAAAACTAAAAAAGTTCTTC	CPSSLKLKKFF
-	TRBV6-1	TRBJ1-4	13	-	TGTGCCAGTAGTGAGACGGTTATTGAAAAACTGTTTTTT	CASSETVIEKLFF
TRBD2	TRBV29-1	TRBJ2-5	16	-	TGCAGCGTGACGTCAGGGACTAGCGGGAACGAAGAGACCCAGTACTTC	CSVTSGTSGNEETQYF
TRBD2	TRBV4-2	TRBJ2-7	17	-	TGTGCCACTACTGGACTAGCGGGAGCTTATAAGTCCTACGAACAATACTTC	CATTGLAGAYKSYEQYF
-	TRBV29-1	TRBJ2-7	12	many	TGCAGCGGCCGGGACAACTCCTACGAGCAGTACTTC	CSGRDNSYEQYF
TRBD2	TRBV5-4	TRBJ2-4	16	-	TGTGCCAGCAGCCCGGGACCAGCGGGGGCCAAAAACATTCAGTACTTC	CASSPGPAGAKNIQYF
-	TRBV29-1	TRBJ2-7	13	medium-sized	TGCAGCGCAAGGCGGACAGTCCATGACGAGCAGTACTTC	CSARRTVHDEQYF
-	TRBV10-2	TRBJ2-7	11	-	TGCGCCAGCTCCCATAGCAATGACCAGTACTTC	CASSHSNDQYF
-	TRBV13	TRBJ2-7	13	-	TGTGCCGGCAGCCGAGGCGGATCATACGAGCAGTACTTC	CAGSRGGSYEQYF
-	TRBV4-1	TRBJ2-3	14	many	TGCGCCAGCAGCCAAGACCAATTGGCAGATACGCAGTATTTT	CASSQDQLADTQYF
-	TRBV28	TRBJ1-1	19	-	TGTGCCAGCAGTTCCTCTCTTAAATCGGGGCTTAGCCCGAACACTGAAGCTTTCTTT	CASSSSLKSGLSPNTEAFF
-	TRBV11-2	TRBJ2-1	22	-	TGTGCCAGCAGACTCTCCTACCGGGGTCCCGTGAAACAGGCTCACTCCTACAATGAGCAGTTCTTC	CASRLSYRGPVKQAHSYNEQFF
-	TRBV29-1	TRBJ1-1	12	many	TGCAGCGTTCTACCAACAGGGACTGAAGCTTTCTTT	CSVLPTGTEAFF
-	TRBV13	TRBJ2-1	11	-	TGTGCCAACAGCTTAGGCCAGGGTCCGCTCTTC	CANSLGQGPLF
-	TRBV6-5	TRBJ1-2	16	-	TGTGCCAGCAGTTACTCTGGGCACGGCATTAACTATGGATACACCTTC	CASSYSGHGINYGYTF
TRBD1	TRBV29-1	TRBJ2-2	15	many	TGCAGCGTGAGAACACCGGGACAGGAGACCGGGGAGCTGTTTTTT	CSVRTPGQETGELFF
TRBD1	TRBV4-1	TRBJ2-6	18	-	TGCGTCAGCAGCCAAGACCGTCTGGGTGCGACAGGGGCCAACGCCCTGACTTTC	CVSSQDRLGATGANALTF
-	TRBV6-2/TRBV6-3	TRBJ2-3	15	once	TGTGCCAGCAGTTACCTCAGACAGAAGACAGATACGCAGTATTTT	CASSYLRQKTDTQYF
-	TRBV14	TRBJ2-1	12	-	TGTGCCAGCATGGGTGGCTACAATGAGCAGTTCTTC	CASMGGYNEQFF
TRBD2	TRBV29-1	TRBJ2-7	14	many	TGCAGCGTTGTACCTAAGCGGGACTCCTACGAGCAGTACTTC	CSVVPKRDSYEQYF
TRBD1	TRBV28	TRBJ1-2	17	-	TGTGTCAACACCCCCACGGTCCTGAGACAGGGGGACTATGGCTACACCTTC	CVNTPTVLRQGDYGYTF
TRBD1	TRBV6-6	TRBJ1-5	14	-	TGTGTCAGCAGCTCCTCAGGGGGGGGTCAGCCCCAGCATTTT	CVSSSSGGGQPQHF
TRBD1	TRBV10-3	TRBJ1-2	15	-	TGTGCCAACAGCGTAAATCCGGACAGGAACTATGGCTACACCTTC	CANSVNPDRNYGYTF
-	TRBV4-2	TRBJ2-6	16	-	TGTGCCAGCAGCCAAGTCAGGCCAGTTGGGGTCAACGTCCTGACTTTC	CASSQVRPVGVNVLTF
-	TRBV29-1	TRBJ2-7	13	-	TGCTGCGTGGAGGGGTCCCTGTCCTACGAGCAGTACTTC	CCVEGSLSYEQYF
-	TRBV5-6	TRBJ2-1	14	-	TGTGCCAGCAGCTTGGGAGGGTTCTACAATGAGCAGTTTTTC	CASSLGGFYNEQFF
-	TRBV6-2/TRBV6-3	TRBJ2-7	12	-	TGTGCCAGCAGTTACAATTCGTACGAGCAGTACTTC	CASSYNSYEQYF
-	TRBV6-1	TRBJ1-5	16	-	TGTGCCTGCAGTCAATTAGCGCGTTTAACCACAGATACGCAGCATTTT	CACSQLARLTTDTQHF
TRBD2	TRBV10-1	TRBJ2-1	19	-	TGCGCCATCAGTGGCATGGGACTAGCGGGAGGGATGCAAACGAATGAGCAGTTCTTC	CAISGMGLAGGMQTNEQFF
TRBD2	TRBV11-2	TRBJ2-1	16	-	TGTGTCAGGAGCTTCCGACTAGCGGGAGATTTCAATGAGCAGTTCTTC	CVRSFRLAGDFNEQFF
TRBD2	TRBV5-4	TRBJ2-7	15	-	TGTGACAACAGTCCAGGACTAGCGGTAACCTACGAGCAGTACTTC	CDNSPGLAVTYEQYF
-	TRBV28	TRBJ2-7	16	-	TGTGCCAGTAGAGTAGCCGACCCGATTTCTCTGAACGAGCAGTACTTC	CASRVADPISLNEQYF
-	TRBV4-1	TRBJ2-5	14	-	TGCCCCAGCAGCCAAGACCCTTCAACTGGGGCCCAGTACTTC	CPSSQDPSTGAQYF
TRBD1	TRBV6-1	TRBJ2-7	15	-	TGTGCCAGCAGTGAAGCGCCTGGACAGGGCTACAAGCAGTACTTC	CASSEAPGQGYKQYF
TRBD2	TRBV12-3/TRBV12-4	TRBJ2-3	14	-	TGTGCCAGTAGTTTATTGGGGGGGTATCAGCCCCAGTATTTT	CASSLLGGYQPQYF
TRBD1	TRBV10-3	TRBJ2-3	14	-	TGTACCATCAGTGGACAGGGGAGCACAGATATGCAGTATTTT	CTISGQGSTDMQYF
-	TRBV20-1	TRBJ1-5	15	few	TGCAGTGCGGTGATAGGGATAAGCGCCAACCAGCCCCAGCATTTT	CSAVIGISANQPQHF
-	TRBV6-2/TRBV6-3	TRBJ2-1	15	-	TGTGCCAGCAGTTACGCTGGGGTGTTTTACAGTGAGCAGTTCTTC	CASSYAGVFYSEQFF
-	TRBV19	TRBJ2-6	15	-	TGTGCCAGTAGTCTACAGGGTTCTGGGGCCAACGTCCTGACTTTC	CASSLQGSGANVLTF
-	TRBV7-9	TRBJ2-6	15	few	TGTGCTAGCACCGGGGAAGACTCTGGGGCCAGCGTCCTGACTTTC	CASTGEDSGASVLTF
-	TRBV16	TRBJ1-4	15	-	TGTGCCAATAGCCAATCGGGGGCGACTAGTGAAAAACTGTTTTTT	CANSQSGATSEKLFF
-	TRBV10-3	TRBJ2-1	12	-	TGTGCCATCAGTGTAGGCAGCCGAGAGCAGTTTTTC	CAISVGSREQFF
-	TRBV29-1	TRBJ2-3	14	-	TGCATCGTTCTTCCTCCGGGAGTGGTAGATACGCAGTATTTT	CIVLPPGVVDTQYF
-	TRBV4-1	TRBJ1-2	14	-	TGCGCCAGCGGCCAAGAGGGTCCGGCGTTTAGCTACACCTTC	CASGQEGPAFSYTF